This T cell receptor beta chain was identified during a study of tumour-infiltrating T cells in Burkitt lymphoma. Study as a whole: The Burkitt lymphoma cohort spanned all epidemiological subtypes. Productive clonality predicted overall and progression-free survival. Study-wide results and caveats: Public clonotypes, several, appeared across numerous Burkitt lymphoma patients.

TCRdb's table, derived via immunoSEQ multiplex PCR, lists solely in-frame clones and lacks some. The table has approximately 46,000 clones, around 32% seen once. This clone was picked up a small number of times. Antigen: not known. The TCR originated in a human donor with Burkitt lymphoma. Sequences were obtained from tumor tissue.

CDR3 in amino acids: CASSLGKTGGSSGYTF. The CDR3, as DNA: TGTGCCAGCAGCTTAGGAAAGACAGGGGGCTCGAGTGGCTACACCTTC. This chain links TRBV7-2 with TRBJ1-2; 10 nucleotides match TRBD1. V dropped 1 base and J dropped 7; count of bases not matched to a gene: 9. In germline, CDR1 is SGHTA, CDR2 FQGNSA. The CDR3 runs to 16 residues.